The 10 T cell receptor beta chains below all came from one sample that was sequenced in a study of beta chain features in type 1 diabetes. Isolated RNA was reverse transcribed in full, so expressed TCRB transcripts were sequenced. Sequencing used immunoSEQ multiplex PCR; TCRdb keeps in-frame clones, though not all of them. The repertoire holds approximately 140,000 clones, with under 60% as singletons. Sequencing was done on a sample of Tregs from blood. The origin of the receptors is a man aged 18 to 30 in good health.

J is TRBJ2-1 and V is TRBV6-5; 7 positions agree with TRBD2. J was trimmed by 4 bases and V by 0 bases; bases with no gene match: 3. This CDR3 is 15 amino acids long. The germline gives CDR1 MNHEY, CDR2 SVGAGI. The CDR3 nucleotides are TGTGCCAGCAGTTACTCGAGCGGGACTTACAATGAGCAGTTCTTC. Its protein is CASSYSSGTYNEQFF.

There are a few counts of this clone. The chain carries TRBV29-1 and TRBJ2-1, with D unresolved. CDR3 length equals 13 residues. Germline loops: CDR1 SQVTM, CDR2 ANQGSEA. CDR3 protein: CRRCSDLYNEQFF. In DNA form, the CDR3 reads TGCAGGCGGTGCAGCGACTTATACAATGAGCAGTTCTTC.

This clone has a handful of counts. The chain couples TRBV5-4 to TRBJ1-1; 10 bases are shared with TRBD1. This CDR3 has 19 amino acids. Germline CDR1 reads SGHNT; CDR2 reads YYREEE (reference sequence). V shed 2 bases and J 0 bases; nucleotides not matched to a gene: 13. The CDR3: CASSLPDRGQLKMNTEAFF. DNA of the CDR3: TGTGCCAGCAGCTTACCAGACAGGGGGCAACTCAAGATGAACACTGAAGCTTTCTTT.

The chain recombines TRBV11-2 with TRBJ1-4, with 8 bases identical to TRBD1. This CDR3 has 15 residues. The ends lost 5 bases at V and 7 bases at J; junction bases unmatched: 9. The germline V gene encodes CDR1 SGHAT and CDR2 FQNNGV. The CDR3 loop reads CASSLQGGYSEKLFF. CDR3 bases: TGTGCCAGCAGCCTACAGGGGGGGTATAGTGAAAAACTGTTTTTT.

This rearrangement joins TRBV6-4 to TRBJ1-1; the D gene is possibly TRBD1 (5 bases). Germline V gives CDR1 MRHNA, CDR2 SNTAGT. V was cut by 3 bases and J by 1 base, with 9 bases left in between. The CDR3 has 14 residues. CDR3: CASSETVQNTEAFF. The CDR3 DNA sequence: TGTGCCAGCAGTGAGACAGTACAGAACACTGAAGCTTTCTTT.

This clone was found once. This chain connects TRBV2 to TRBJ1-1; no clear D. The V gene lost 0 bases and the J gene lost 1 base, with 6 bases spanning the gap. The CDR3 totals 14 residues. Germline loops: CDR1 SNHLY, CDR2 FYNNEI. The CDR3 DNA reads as TGTGCCAGCAGTGAAGCGGGCCAGAACACTGAAGCTTTCTTT. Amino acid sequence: CASSEAGQNTEAFF.

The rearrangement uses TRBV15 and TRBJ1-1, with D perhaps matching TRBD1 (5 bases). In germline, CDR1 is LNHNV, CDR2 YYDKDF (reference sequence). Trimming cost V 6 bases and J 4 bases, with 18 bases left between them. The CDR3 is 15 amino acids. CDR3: CATSAGRSRGTEAFF. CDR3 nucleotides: TGTGCCACCAGTGCGGGACGGAGCCGAGGCACTGAAGCTTTCTTT.

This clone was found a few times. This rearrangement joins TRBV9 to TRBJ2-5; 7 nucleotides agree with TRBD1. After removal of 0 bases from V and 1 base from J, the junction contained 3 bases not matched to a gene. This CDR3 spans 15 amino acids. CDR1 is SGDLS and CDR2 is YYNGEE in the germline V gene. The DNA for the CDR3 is TGTGCCAGCAGCGTAGCACCAGGGGGCCAAGAGACCCAGTACTTC. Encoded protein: CASSVAPGGQETQYF. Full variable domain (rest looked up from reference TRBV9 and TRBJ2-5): DSGVTQTPKHLITATGQRVTLRCSPRSGDLSVYWYQQSLDQGLQFLIQYYNGEERAKGNILERFSAQQFPDLHSELNLSSLELGDSALYFCASSVAPGGQETQYFGPGTRLLVL.

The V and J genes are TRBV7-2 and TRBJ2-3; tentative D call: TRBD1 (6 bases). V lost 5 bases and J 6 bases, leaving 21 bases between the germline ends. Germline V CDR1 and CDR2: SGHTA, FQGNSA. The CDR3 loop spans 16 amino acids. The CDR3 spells CASSPRRQGLWDTQYF. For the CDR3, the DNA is TGTGCCAGCAGCCCCAGACGGCAGGGGCTGTGGGATACGCAGTATTTT.

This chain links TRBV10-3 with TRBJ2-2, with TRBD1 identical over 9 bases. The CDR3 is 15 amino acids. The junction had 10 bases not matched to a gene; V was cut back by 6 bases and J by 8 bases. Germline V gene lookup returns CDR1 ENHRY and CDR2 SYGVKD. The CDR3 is CAISRGRDREGELFF. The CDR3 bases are TGTGCCATCAGCAGGGGCCGGGACAGGGAAGGGGAGCTGTTTTTT.